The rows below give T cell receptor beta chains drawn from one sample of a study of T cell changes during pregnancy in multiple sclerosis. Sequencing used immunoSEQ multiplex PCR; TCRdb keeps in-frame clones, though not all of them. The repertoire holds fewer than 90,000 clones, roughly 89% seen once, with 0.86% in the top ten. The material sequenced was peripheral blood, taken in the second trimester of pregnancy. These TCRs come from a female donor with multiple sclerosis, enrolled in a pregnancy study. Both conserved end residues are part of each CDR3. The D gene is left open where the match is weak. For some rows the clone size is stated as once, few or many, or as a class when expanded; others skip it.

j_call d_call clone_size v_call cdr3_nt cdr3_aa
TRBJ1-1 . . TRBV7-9 TGTGCCAGCAGCAAACTTATAGGAGCAGGGAGGACTTTCTTT CASSKLIGAGRTFF
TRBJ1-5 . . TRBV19 TGTGCCAGTAGTATGGTCGGGATCAATCAGCCCCAGCATTTT CASSMVGINQPQHF
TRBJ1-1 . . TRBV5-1 TGCGCCAGCAGCTCCAGGGTGAACACTGAAGCTTTCTTT CASSSRVNTEAFF
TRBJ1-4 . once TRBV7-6 TGTGCCAGCAGCTTAGAATGGGCGAGCGAAAAACTGTTTTTT CASSLEWASEKLFF
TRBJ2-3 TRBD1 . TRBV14 TGTGCCAGCAGCCAAAGACAGGGGGCTGTAGATACGCAGTATTTT CASSQRQGAVDTQYF
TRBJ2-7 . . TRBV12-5 TGTGCTAGTGGTCCGCTGGGGGGGGCGTTCGAGCAGTACTTC CASGPLGGAFEQYF
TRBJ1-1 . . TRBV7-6 TGTGCCAGCACCCCCGAGTCCTGGAACACTGAAGCTTTCTTT CASTPESWNTEAFF
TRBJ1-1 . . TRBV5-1 TGCGCCAGCAGCTTGGTTCACGGGTCGAACACTGAAGCTTTCTTT CASSLVHGSNTEAFF
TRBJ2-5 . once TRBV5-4 TGTGCCAGCAGCTGGGGCGGTGGGGGGACGGAGACCCAGTACTTC CASSWGGGGTETQYF
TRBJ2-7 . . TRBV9 TGTGCCAGCAGCGTAGGGACAGTTCGCTACGAGCAGTACTTC CASSVGTVRYEQYF
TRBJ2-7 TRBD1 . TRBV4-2 TGTGCCAGCAGCCGAAGACCCCTACTAGGACAGGGGACCTACGAGCAGTACTTC CASSRRPLLGQGTYEQYF
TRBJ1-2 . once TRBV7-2 TGTGCCAGCAGCTTAGAAACAGGGATAGGGGAGTATGGCTACACCTTC CASSLETGIGEYGYTF
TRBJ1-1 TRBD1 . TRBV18 TGTGCCAGCTCACCCGCAGGGGACAGTAACACTGAAGCTTTCTTT CASSPAGDSNTEAFF
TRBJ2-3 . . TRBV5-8 TGTGCCAGCAGCTTCGGTGGAGGAAGCACAGATACGCAGTATTTT CASSFGGGSTDTQYF
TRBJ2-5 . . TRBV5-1 TGCGCCAGCAGCTGGAGACGGGACCAAGAGACCCAGTACTTC CASSWRRDQETQYF
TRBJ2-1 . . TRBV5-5 TGTGCCAGCAGCTCCGATGGGGGCTCTCGGTATGAGCAGTTCTTC CASSSDGGSRYEQFF
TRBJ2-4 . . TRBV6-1 TGTGCCAGCAGTGGGACAGGAGGGGCCAAAAACATTCAGTACTTC CASSGTGGAKNIQYF
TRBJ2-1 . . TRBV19 TGTGCCAGTAGTATAGCCCCTCGGGGGAGCTCCTACAATGAGCAGTTCTTC CASSIAPRGSSYNEQFF
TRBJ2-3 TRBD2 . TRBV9 TGTGCCAGCAGCGTAGGGGGGACTAGCGGGGGCACAGATACGCAGTATTTT CASSVGGTSGGTDTQYF
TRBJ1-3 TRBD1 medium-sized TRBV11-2 TGTGCCAGCAGGGACAGGGCGAACTCTGGAAACACCATATATTTT CASRDRANSGNTIYF
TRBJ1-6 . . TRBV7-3 TGTGCCAGCAGCTTTGGACAGATAAATTCACCCCTCCACTTT CASSFGQINSPLHF
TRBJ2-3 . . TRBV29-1 TGCAGCGTTAACGGAAGAGGCGCAGATACGCAGTATTTT CSVNGRGADTQYF
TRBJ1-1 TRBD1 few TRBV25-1 TGTGCCAGTGCGACAGGGCTCTGGACTGAAGCTTTCTTT CASATGLWTEAFF
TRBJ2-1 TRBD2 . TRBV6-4 TGTGCCAGCAGTGACTCGGGCGGGGGGGCACATGAGCAGTTCTTC CASSDSGGGAHEQFF
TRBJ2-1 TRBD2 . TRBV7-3 TGTGCCAGCAGCTTATTACCCCTTGGGGGGGGGTCTCCATACAATGAGCAGTTCTTC CASSLLPLGGGSPYNEQFF
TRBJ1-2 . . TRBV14 TGTGCCAGCAGCCAAGATGTGGGCCCCCCAAGCTATGGCTACACCTTC CASSQDVGPPSYGYTF
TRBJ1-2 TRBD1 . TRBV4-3 TGCGCCAGCAGCCAAGAAGGTGGTAAGGGGGCCTATGGCTACACCTTC CASSQEGGKGAYGYTF
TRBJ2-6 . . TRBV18 TGTGCCAGCTCACCATACGAAAGCCGGGGGAGATCTGGGGCCAACGTCCTGACTTTC CASSPYESRGRSGANVLTF
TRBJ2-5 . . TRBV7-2 TGTGCCAGCAGCCTAGGACCGGGCGGTGGAGGGCAAGAGACCCAGTACTTC CASSLGPGGGGQETQYF
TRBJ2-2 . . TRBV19 TGTGCCAGTAGTCAGGACACCTACACCGGGGAGCTGTTTTTT CASSQDTYTGELFF
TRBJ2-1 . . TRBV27 TGTGCCAGCAGACAATGGCGGGGTGCCCACAATGAGCAGTTCTTC CASRQWRGAHNEQFF
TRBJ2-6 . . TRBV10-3 TGTGCCATCAGTGACCCCGGGGTGGTCCCTACTGGGGCCAACGTCCTGACTTTC CAISDPGVVPTGANVLTF
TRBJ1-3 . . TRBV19 TGTGCCAGTAGTGGGCAGCCGACCCAGTTTTTCTCTGGAAACACCATATATTTT CASSGQPTQFFSGNTIYF
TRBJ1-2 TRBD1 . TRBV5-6 TGTGCCAGCAGCTTGGGGACAGGAATAGCTAACTATGGCTACACCTTC CASSLGTGIANYGYTF
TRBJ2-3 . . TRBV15 TGTGCCACCAGCAGATTGGCCGGGAAAACAGATACGCAGTATTTT CATSRLAGKTDTQYF
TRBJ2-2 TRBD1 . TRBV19 TGTGCCAGTAGTATTTGGGGGACAGGGCCCACCGGGGAGCTGTTTTTT CASSIWGTGPTGELFF
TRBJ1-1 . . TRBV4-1 TGCGCCAGCAGCCAGCTTCAGGGATATGGCACTGAAGCTTTCTTT CASSQLQGYGTEAFF
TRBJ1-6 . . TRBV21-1 TGTGCCAGCAGCACAACCAGGTATAATTCACCCCTCCACTTT CASSTTRYNSPLHF
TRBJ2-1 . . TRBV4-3 TGCGCCAGCAGCCAAAGCGGGAATGAGCAGTTCTTC CASSQSGNEQFF
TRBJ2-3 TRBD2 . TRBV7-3 TGTGCCAGCAGCTCCCCCGGCGGGGGACCCACAGATACGCAGTATTTT CASSSPGGGPTDTQYF
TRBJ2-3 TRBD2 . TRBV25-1 TGTGCCAGCAGTGAATATTTCCTAGCGGGTAGCACAGATACGCAGTATTTT CASSEYFLAGSTDTQYF
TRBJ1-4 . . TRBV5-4 TGTGCCAGCAGCTTGGCTGGGGGCCGGATAGAAAAACTGTTTTTT CASSLAGGRIEKLFF
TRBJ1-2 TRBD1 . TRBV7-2 TGTGCCAGCAGCCCGACAGGGGGCGGGTACACCTTC CASSPTGGGYTF
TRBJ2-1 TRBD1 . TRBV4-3 TGCGCCAGCAGCCAAGGTTCCCTCAGGGGGGAGCAGTTCTTC CASSQGSLRGEQFF
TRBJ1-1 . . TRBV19 TGTGCCAGTAGCGCCGGGGTCCCCACTGAAGCTTTCTTT CASSAGVPTEAFF
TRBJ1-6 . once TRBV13 TGTGCCAGCAGCTTTCCAACCACGGGACCCCTCCACTTT CASSFPTTGPLHF
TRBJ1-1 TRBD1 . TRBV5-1 TGCGCCAGCAGCCCGGGAGAGACAGGGATTAACACTGAAGCTTTCTTT CASSPGETGINTEAFF
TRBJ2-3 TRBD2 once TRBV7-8 TGTGCCAGCAGCTTACAGATGTTGGGAGGGAACAGAGATACGCAGTATTTT CASSLQMLGGNRDTQYF
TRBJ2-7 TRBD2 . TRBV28 TGTGCCAGCAGTTCTCGGACTAGCGAACACGAGCAGTACTTC CASSSRTSEHEQYF
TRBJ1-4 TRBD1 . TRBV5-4 TGTGCCAGCGGGACAGGGGGACTCACTAATGAAAAACTGTTTTTT CASGTGGLTNEKLFF
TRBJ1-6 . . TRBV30 TGTGCCTGGAGTGGGCAGGCCTATAATTCACCCCTCCACTTT CAWSGQAYNSPLHF
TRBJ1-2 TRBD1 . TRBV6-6 TGTGCCAGCCGGGACAGGGGCATTAACTATGGCTACACCTTC CASRDRGINYGYTF
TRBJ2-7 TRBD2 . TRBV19 TGTGCCAGTAGCCCCCGCGGGCGGGGGACCTACGAGCAGTACTTC CASSPRGRGTYEQYF
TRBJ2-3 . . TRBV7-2 TGTGCCAGCAGCTGGACGTTAGGCAGGAGGGAAACAGATACGCAGTATTTT CASSWTLGRRETDTQYF
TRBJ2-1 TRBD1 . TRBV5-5 TGCGCCAGCAGCCAATCTCCGGGACAGGGGGGCAATGAGCAGTTCTTC CASSQSPGQGGNEQFF